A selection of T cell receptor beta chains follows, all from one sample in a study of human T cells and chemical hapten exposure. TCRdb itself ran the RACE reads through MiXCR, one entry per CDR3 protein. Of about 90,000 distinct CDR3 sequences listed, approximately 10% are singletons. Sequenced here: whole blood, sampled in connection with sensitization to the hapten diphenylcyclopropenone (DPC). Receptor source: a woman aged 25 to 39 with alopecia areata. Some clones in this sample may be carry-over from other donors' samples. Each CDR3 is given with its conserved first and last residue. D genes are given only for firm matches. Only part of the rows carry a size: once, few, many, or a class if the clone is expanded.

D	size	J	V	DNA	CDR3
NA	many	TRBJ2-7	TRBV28	TGTGCCAGCAGTTTCAGTCGGTCTCGGGAGCAGTACTTC	CASSFSRSREQYF
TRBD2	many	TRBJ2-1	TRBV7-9	TGTGCCAGCAGCTTAGTAGGTAGCGGGGGCCTGGACGAGCAGTTCTTC	CASSLVGSGGLDEQFF
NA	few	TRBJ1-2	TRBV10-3	TGTGCCATCAGTGAAACAGAAAACTATGGCTACACCTTC	CAISETENYGYTF
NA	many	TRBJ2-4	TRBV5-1	TGCGCCAGCAGCTTCGGCGGGACGGCCAAAAACATTCAGTACTTC	CASSFGGTAKNIQYF
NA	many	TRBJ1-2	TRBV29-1	TGCAGCGTTGTGGATGGCAGCTATAACTATGGCTACACCTTC	CSVVDGSYNYGYTF
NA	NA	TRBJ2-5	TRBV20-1	TGCAGTGCTAGTTCCGAGACCCAGTACTTC	CSASSETQYF
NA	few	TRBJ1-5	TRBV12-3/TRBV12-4	TGTGCCAGCAGTTCTCACCTCCAGCCCCAGCATTTT	CASSSHLQPQHF
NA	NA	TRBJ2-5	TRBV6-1	TGTGCCACCGAGCGTGGGATTTGGACCCAGTACTTC	CATERGIWTQYF
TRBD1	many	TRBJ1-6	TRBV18	TGTGCCAGCTCACCCGACAGGGTCTGGTCACCCCTCCACTTT	CASSPDRVWSPLHF
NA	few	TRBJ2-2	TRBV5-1	TGCGCCAGCAGCTTATCCGGGGCGGACACCGGGGAGCTGTTTTTT	CASSLSGADTGELFF
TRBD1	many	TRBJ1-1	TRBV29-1	TGCAGCGTTGGCGACAGGGGGAACACTGAAGCTTTCTTT	CSVGDRGNTEAFF
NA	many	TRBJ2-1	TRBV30	TGTGCCAGCAGAGGGCAGGGGCAGTTCTTC	CASRGQGQFF
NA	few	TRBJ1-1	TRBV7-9	TGTGCCAGCAGCTATCAGCAGGGGACTGAAGCTTTCTTT	CASSYQQGTEAFF
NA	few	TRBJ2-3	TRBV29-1	TGCAGCGTGGTCGCCAGACTAGCAGATACGCAGTATTTT	CSVVARLADTQYF
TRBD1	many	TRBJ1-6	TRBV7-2	TGTGCCAGCAGCCCTACAGGGGGCGCTTATAATTCACCCCTCCACTTT	CASSPTGGAYNSPLHF
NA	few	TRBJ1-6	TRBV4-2	TGTGCCAGCAGCCAAGATGTAGATTCACCCCTCCACTTT	CASSQDVDSPLHF
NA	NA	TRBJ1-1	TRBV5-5	TGTGCCAGCAGCTTGGGGTGGGCGAACACTGAAGCTTTCTTT	CASSLGWANTEAFF
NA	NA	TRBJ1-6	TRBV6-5	TGTGCCAGCAGTTACGTGAGGGAGGGTTCACCCCTCCACTTT	CASSYVREGSPLHF
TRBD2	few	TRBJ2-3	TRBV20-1	TGCAGTGCTAGACCCCTAGCGGGGGTCACAGATACGCAGTATTTT	CSARPLAGVTDTQYF
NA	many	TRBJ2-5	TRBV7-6	TGTGCCAGCGCGCTTGAGGGAGAGACCCAGTACTTC	CASALEGETQYF
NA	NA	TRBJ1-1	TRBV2	TGTGCCAGCTACAGACCGCCAGGTGAAGCTTTCTTT	CASYRPPGEAFF
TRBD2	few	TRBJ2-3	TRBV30	TGTGCCTGGAGTCCAGGGAGGGGCACAGATACGCAGTATTTT	CAWSPGRGTDTQYF
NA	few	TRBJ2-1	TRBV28	TGTGCCAGCGGGAAGGACAATGAGCAGTTCTTC	CASGKDNEQFF
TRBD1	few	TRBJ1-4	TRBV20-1	TGCAGTGCGCCTGACCGGACAGGGGCTAGTGAAAAACTGTTTTTT	CSAPDRTGASEKLFF
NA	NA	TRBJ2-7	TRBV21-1	TGTGCCAGCAAGGACAGGGTTACGTACGAGCAGTACTTC	CASKDRVTYEQYF
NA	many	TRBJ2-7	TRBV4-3	TGCGCCAGCAGCCAAGAGTACGGGGGATCGGGCGAGCAGTACTTC	CASSQEYGGSGEQYF